Below, 11 T cell receptor beta chains from the same sample are listed, as sequenced in a study of naive and memory T cell subsets (dated by TCRdb to about 2017). Receptors were amplified or captured by UMI-ligation and nested PCR. The data were produced on an Illumina MiSeq. The beta constant-region primer was an equimolar mix of two oligonucleotides covering both TRBC1 and TRBC2. Starting from the raw public reads, TCRdb applied fastp trimming at Q25, assembled clones with MiXCR and retained in-frame beta chains. Rows are unified per CDR3 protein, each entry keeping the most common DNA and genes. A total of about 150,000 distinct CDR3 sequences appear in this sample, 15% to 20% of them only once. The ten largest make up approximately 0.13% of the sample. Sequenced material: naive CD4+ T cells from blood. Interpreted using the paper, the cell subset or site label stands for: naive T cells, CD45RA high CD27+. The receptor source for this set is a human donor in good health.

The chain links TRBV6-2 or TRBV6-3 to TRBJ2-5; D is perhaps TRBD2 (6 bases). Germline assignment: CDR1 MNHEY and CDR2 SVGEGT. V was shortened by 4 bases and J by 1 base, with 16 bases between the two germline ends. The CDR3 covers 16 residues. CDR3 amino acids: CASSLGIAATQETQYF. In DNA form, the CDR3 reads TGTGCCAGCAGTTTAGGAATAGCGGCGACCCAAGAGACCCAGTACTTC.

The chain links TRBV3-1 to TRBJ2-2; D unclear. Germline V CDR1 and CDR2: LGHDT, YNNKEL (reference sequence). V was shortened by 1 base and J by 4 bases, with 10 bases between the two germline ends. CDR3 length: 15 residues. CDR3 sequence: CASSQVAASTGELFF. CDR3 DNA sequence: TGTGCCAGCAGCCAAGTGGCAGCGAGCACCGGGGAGCTGTTTTTT.

The genes are TRBV4-1 and TRBJ2-2; 9 bases are shared with TRBD2. This CDR3 has 18 residues. V shed 4 bases, J shed 1 base, and the junction held 10 bases outside the gene matches. Germline loops: CDR1 MGHRA, CDR2 YSYEKL. The CDR3, as DNA: TGCGCCAGCAGCCGAAGTTACTCTAGCGGGAAGAACACCGGGGAGCTGTTTTTT. Amino acids: CASSRSYSSGKNTGELFF.

This clonotype has a count of ten or more. This sequence joins TRBV5-4 and TRBJ2-3, with D perhaps being TRBD1 or TRBD2 (5 bases each). The V gene's germline CDR1 is SGHNT and CDR2 YYREEE (reference sequence). V lost 2 bases to trimming and J lost 4 bases, with 11 bases between them. The CDR3 is made up of 14 amino acids. CDR3 DNA: TGTGCCAGCAGCTTCGGGGTGGGGGCAGATACGCAGTATTTT. Protein product: CASSFGVGADTQYF.

This clonotype was seen at least ten times. The rearrangement joins TRBV4-1 to TRBJ2-1, with 11 bases that match TRBD2. V gave up 3 bases and J gave up 2 bases; unmatched junction bases: 6. The germline V gene has CDR1 MGHRA and CDR2 YSYEKL. The CDR3 covers 17 residues. The CDR3 region is CASSHGLAGATYNEQFF. The CDR3 DNA follows: TGCGCCAGCAGCCATGGACTAGCGGGCGCTACCTACAATGAGCAGTTCTTC.

The V gene is TRBV6-1, the J gene TRBJ1-4; possibly TRBD1 for D (5 bases). The CDR3 is 15 amino acids. Trimming cost V 4 bases and J 0 bases, with 9 bases left between them. Looked up from germline, CDR1 is MNHNS and CDR2 is SASEGT. The CDR3 DNA is TGTGCCAGCAGTGGAGGACATACAACTAATGAAAAACTGTTTTTT. It translates to CASSGGHTTNEKLFF.

The sample holds a few counts of this clonotype. The V call is TRBV2, the J call TRBJ2-1, with 9 nucleotides matching TRBD2. Trimming took 8 bases from V and 6 from J; bases not matched to a gene: 17. The V gene's germline CDR1 is SNHLY and CDR2 FYNNEI. The CDR3 is 17 amino acids. DNA for the CDR3: TGTGCCAGCCAACTCGTCGGAGGCGGGAGGGTGGGCAATGAGCAGTTCTTC. As protein: CASQLVGGGRVGNEQFF.

The chain links TRBV10-3 to TRBJ2-1; 8 bases agree with TRBD2. Trimming at V came to 2 bases and at J to 5 bases, leaving 8 bases not matched to a gene. CDR1 and CDR2 from the germline V gene are ENHRY and SYGVKD. The CDR3 totals 16 residues. CDR3 amino acids: CAISETGGKINNEQFF. The CDR3 nucleotides are TGTGCCATCAGTGAGACGGGGGGGAAAATAAACAATGAGCAGTTCTTC.

This clonotype has only a few counts. CDR3 region: CASSLGREGLDEQFF. The CDR3 coding sequence is TGCGCCAGCAGCTTGGGGCGGGAGGGCCTGGATGAGCAGTTCTTC. The gene calls are TRBV5-1 and TRBJ2-1, with 9 positions matching TRBD2. This CDR3 spans 15 amino acids. Germline V gives CDR1 SGHRS, CDR2 YFSETQ. Losses at the gene ends were 0 bases for V and 8 bases for J; bases not matched to a gene: 6.

V gene TRBV4-1 combines with J gene TRBJ1-3; D remains ambiguous. V was shortened by 5 bases and J by 4 bases, with 12 bases between the two germline ends. There are 14 residues in the CDR3. The germline gives CDR1 MGHRA, CDR2 YSYEKL. The CDR3 protein is CASSLVGSGNTIYF. DNA of the CDR3: TGCGCCAGCAGCTTAGTGGGGTCCGGAAACACCATATATTTT.

The rearrangement links TRBV5-1 to TRBJ2-3; 8 bases map to TRBD2. The CDR3 is 14 residues long. Germline V gene sequence: CDR1 SGHRS, CDR2 YFSETQ. The J segment lost 4 bases and the V segment lost 4 bases, leaving 5 bases of the junction unmatched. The CDR3 bases are TGCGCCAGCAGCAGCGGGAGCATCCCAGATACGCAGTATTTT. Protein: CASSSGSIPDTQYF.